This T cell receptor (beta chain) was found in a study of preoperative IRX-2 immunotherapy in early breast cancer. The CDR3 runs 15 residues. Germline CDR1 and CDR2: SGHNT and YENEEA. The junction had 7 bases not matched to a gene; V was cut back by 4 bases and J by 7 bases. Using immunoSEQ multiplex PCR, the repertoire was profiled, and TCRdb retains in-frame clones only, with some absent. The data show 35,000 to 45,000 clones, approximately 80% seen once. Treatment in this sample: preoperative locoregional IRX-2 cytokine immunotherapy. Samples came from a phase Ib trial of preoperative locoregional IRX-2 cytokine immunotherapy.

The V call is TRBV11-3, the J call TRBJ2-1, with 10 bases matching TRBD1. This sequence was found in a human donor with breast cancer. The starting material was lymph node tissue, obtained after IRX-2 immunotherapy. As DNA, the CDR3 is TGTGCCAGCAGCTCGCCCGGGACAGGGGATAATGAGCAGTTCTTC. It yields the protein CASSSPGTGDNEQFF. Based on the CDR3 plus reference TRBV11-3 and TRBJ2-1, the full variable domain is EAGVVQSPRYKIIEKKQPVAFWCNPISGHNTLYWYLQNLGQGPELLIRYENEEAVDDSQLPKDRFSAERLKGVDSTLKIQPAELGDSAVYLCASSSPGTGDNEQFFGPGTRLTVL.